This TCR beta chain stems from a study of radiotherapy plus CTLA-4 blockade in lung cancer. About the study: Objective responses occurred in around 20% of patients; around 30% had disease control. General study points: In blood, TCR clones derived from the tumor expanded after radiotherapy plus ipilimumab.

For this clone: The antigen is undetermined.

The germline V gene encodes CDR1 ENHRY and CDR2 SYGVKD. This CDR3 is built from 14 residues. With 6 bases clipped from V and 2 bases from J, the junction kept 5 bases outside the gene matches. Participants had chemo-refractory metastatic non-small-cell lung cancer and were treated with focal radiation plus ipilimumab CTLA-4 blockade. Profiling relied on immunoSEQ multiplex PCR, and the TCRdb table lists in-frame clones only, not all of them. This table has approximately 45,000 clones, 50% to 70% appearing once. The sequence came from a human donor with non-small cell lung cancer who had a partial response to radiotherapy plus ipilimumab. The specimen was peripheral blood, collected from a patient treated with radiotherapy plus ipilimumab. V usage is TRBV10-3 and J usage is TRBJ2-3; 7 bases match TRBD1. CDR3 protein: CAIRRQGATDTQYF. Written as DNA, the CDR3 is TGTGCCATCAGAAGACAGGGTGCCACAGATACGCAGTATTTT.